These 28 T cell receptor beta chains share one sample of origin, sequenced in a study of T cell changes during pregnancy in multiple sclerosis. Sequenced by immunoSEQ multiplex PCR; TCRdb stores in-frame clones only, minus some. The table lists more than 95,000 clones, approximately 93% of them singletons. The sequenced sample was peripheral blood, obtained after pregnancy. Receptors originate from a female donor with multiple sclerosis, enrolled in a pregnancy study.

The chain combines TRBV29-1 with TRBJ2-3, with TRBD1 identical over 9 bases. The CDR3 has 15 amino acids. V was pared by 7 bases and J by 7 bases, with 15 bases of the junction left unmatched. Germline V gene lookup returns CDR1 SQVTM and CDR2 ANQGSEA. CDR3 loop: CSAPLRDRVMNTQYF. In nucleotides, the CDR3 is TGCAGCGCCCCGCTGAGGGACAGGGTCATGAATACGCAGTATTTT.

The gene calls are TRBV4-1 and TRBJ2-7; 7 positions match TRBD2. The CDR3 loop spans 11 amino acids. Looked up from germline, CDR1 is MGHRA and CDR2 is YSYEKL. J gave up 5 bases and V 8 bases, and 3 bases lay outside the gene matches. The CDR3 DNA reads TGCGCCAGCGCGGGAGAAGACGAGCAGTACTTC. It specifies CASAGEDEQYF.

This clone was observed a single time. The chain couples TRBV23-1 to TRBJ2-3; 7 bases match TRBD1. TRBV23-1 is an ORF; its function is uncertain. V shed 3 bases and J 2 bases; nucleotides not matched to a gene: 8. The length of the CDR3 is 16 residues. CDR3 DNA: TGCGCCAGCAGTCATGCTCAGGGGGTTCTCACAGATACGCAGTATTTT. Its protein is CASSHAQGVLTDTQYF.

The gene calls are TRBV4-1 and TRBJ2-5; 7 nucleotides align to TRBD2. The CDR3 totals 14 residues. The ends lost 2 bases at V and 1 base at J; junction bases unmatched: 1. Per the germline V gene, CDR1 is MGHRA and CDR2 is YSYEKL. CDR3 DNA sequence: TGCGCCAGCAGCCAAAGACTAGCCCAAGAGACCCAGTACTTC. Its protein is CASSQRLAQETQYF.

This clone showed up just a few times. This chain joins TRBV30 and TRBJ1-2, with 10 bases fitting TRBD1. This CDR3 comprises 13 residues. In germline, CDR1 is GTSNPN, CDR2 SVGIG (reference sequence). With V trimmed by 0 bases and J by 5 bases, 0 bases remained unmatched. CDR3 sequence: CAWSVGQGYGYTF. In DNA, the CDR3 is TGTGCCTGGAGTGTGGGACAGGGGTATGGCTACACCTTC.

On this clone: At the DNA level, this CDR3 is encoded by other sequences in the same sample as well. The chain joins TRBV6-4 to TRBJ2-1; 9 bases line up with TRBD2. Germline lookup yields CDR1 MRHNA and CDR2 SNTAGT. With 0 bases clipped from V and 4 bases from J, the junction kept 1 base outside the gene matches. This CDR3 contains 15 residues. The CDR3 coding sequence is TGTGCCAGCAGTGACTCTAGCGGGAGTTACAATGAGCAGTTCTTC. Protein product: CASSDSSGSYNEQFF.

This rearrangement joins TRBV6-5 to TRBJ1-6; the D is unclear. The CDR3 length is 13 residues. Germline CDR1 reads MNHEY; CDR2 reads SVGAGI. V lost 6 bases, J lost 6 bases, and 9 bases lay in between. CDR3 coding DNA: TGTGCCAGCAGCGGACTAACTAATTCACCCCTCCACTTT. This gives the protein CASSGLTNSPLHF.

V gene TRBV6-1 combines with J gene TRBJ1-2; D may be TRBD1 (5 bases). Germline CDR1 reads MNHNS; CDR2 reads SASEGT. The CDR3 sequence is 14 residues long. V lost 0 bases and J 7 bases, leaving 12 bases between the germline ends. For the CDR3, the DNA is TGTGCCAGCAGTGAAGCAGGGGTGTCCGGTGGCTACACCTTC. Protein sequence: CASSEAGVSGGYTF.

J is TRBJ2-7 and V is TRBV27; D gene uncertain. The CDR3 covers 14 residues. V lost 3 bases and J lost 4, with 13 bases in between. CDR1 MNHEY and CDR2 SMNVEV come from the germline V gene (reference sequence). The CDR3: CASSLSTSRYEQYF. The CDR3 DNA sequence: TGTGCCAGCAGTTTGAGCACCTCCCGGTACGAGCAGTACTTC.

The V call is TRBV27, the J call TRBJ2-2; tentative D call: TRBD1 (5 bases). This CDR3 has 13 amino acids. The germline gives CDR1 MNHEY, CDR2 SMNVEV (reference sequence). V was cut by 6 bases and J by 7 bases, with 12 bases left in between. CDR3 amino acids: CASRTRADGELFF. CDR3 nucleotides: TGTGCCAGCAGGACCAGGGCTGACGGGGAGCTGTTTTTT.

V and J are TRBV6-1 and TRBJ1-5; D unclear. V lost 7 bases to trimming and J lost 4 bases, with 17 bases between them. The CDR3 sequence is 15 residues long. Germline V gives CDR1 MNHNS, CDR2 SASEGT. CDR3 protein: CASKSLGRPNQPQHF. The CDR3 nucleotides are TGTGCCAGCAAATCTCTGGGCAGGCCTAATCAGCCCCAGCATTTT.

The CDR3 sequence: CASGPSGRRNEQYF. The CDR3 DNA follows: TGCGCCAGTGGGCCTAGCGGGAGAAGGAACGAGCAGTACTTC. The chain recombines TRBV10-1 with TRBJ2-7; 10 positions agree with TRBD2. After removal of 9 bases from V and 5 bases from J, the junction contained 10 bases not matched to a gene. CDR1 is WNHNN, CDR2 SYGVQD, per germline (reference sequence). CDR3 length equals 14 residues.

The chain recombines TRBV10-3 with TRBJ1-5; a possible D gene is TRBD1 (5 bases). CDR1 and CDR2 from the germline V gene are ENHRY and SYGVKD. The CDR3 loop spans 16 amino acids. V was cut by 2 bases and J by 2 bases, with 13 bases left in between. The CDR3 nucleotides are TGTGCCATCAGTGAGACGTGGCAAGGGGGCAATCAGCCCCAGCATTTT. It specifies CAISETWQGGNQPQHF.

Concerning this clone: The sample contains more than one DNA sequence encoding this CDR3. The gene calls are TRBV4-2 and TRBJ2-3, with 7 nucleotides matching TRBD2. Trimming took 0 bases from V and 1 from J; bases not matched to a gene: 4. The CDR3 spans 16 residues. Germline CDR1 is LGHNA and CDR2 is YNFKEQ. CDR3 in amino acids: CASSQDRLAGTDTQYF. CDR3 bases: TGTGCCAGCAGCCAAGACAGGCTAGCGGGCACAGATACGCAGTATTTT.

The genes are TRBV11-2 and TRBJ2-7; 10 nucleotides agree with TRBD1. The CDR3 is 14 residues long. V dropped 1 base and J dropped 7; count of bases not matched to a gene: 4. Germline CDR1 is SGHAT and CDR2 is FQNNGV. The CDR3 bases are TGTGCCAGCAGCTTAGTCCCGGGACAGGGGGAGCAGTACTTC. As protein: CASSLVPGQGEQYF.

This clone was seen a handful of times. V usage is TRBV7-2 and J usage is TRBJ2-7, with a tentative D call TRBD2 (5 bases). CDR3 length equals 13 residues. The V gene's germline CDR1 is SGHTA and CDR2 FQGNSA. V lost 7 bases to trimming and J lost 3 bases, with 13 bases between them. The CDR3 sequence is CASNPGVNYEQYF. The CDR3, as DNA: TGTGCCAGCAATCCCGGGGTTAACTACGAGCAGTACTTC.

The chain employs TRBV10-3 and TRBJ2-4, with D uncertain. The CDR3 spans 14 residues. Germline CDR1 ENHRY, CDR2 SYGVKD. V lost 0 bases, J lost 4 bases, and 7 bases lay in between. The CDR3 DNA reads as TGTGCCATCAGTGAGTCTGCGAGAAAAAACATTCAGTACTTC. Its translation is CAISESARKNIQYF.

CDR3 DNA sequence: TGTGCCAGCAGCCGAAGGAGTCTAGCGGGAGGGCAAGGCAAAAACATTCAGTACTTC. Amino acid sequence: CASSRRSLAGGQGKNIQYF. This rearrangement joins TRBV4-2 to TRBJ2-4; 12 positions match TRBD2. This CDR3 region has 19 residues. CDR1 and CDR2 (germline): LGHNA, YNFKEQ. Trimming cost V 4 bases and J 3 bases; bases outside gene matches: 13.

The CDR3: CASSSRQGTGELFF. The CDR3 bases are TGTGCCAGCAGTTCAAGGCAGGGGACCGGGGAGCTGTTTTTT. The rearrangement uses TRBV27 and TRBJ2-2; possible D gene TRBD1, 6 bases. Per germline, CDR1 MNHEY and CDR2 SMNVEV (reference sequence). This CDR3 comprises 14 residues. The V and J ends lost 4 bases and 5 bases respectively, with 11 bases between them.

J is TRBJ2-6 and V is TRBV6-1, with D perhaps TRBD1 (5 bases). The germline gives CDR1 MNHNS, CDR2 SASEGT. CDR3 length: 13 residues. With 8 bases removed from V and 2 bases from J, the gap between germline ends came to 7 bases. The CDR3 spells CASQGPGANVLTF. As DNA, the CDR3 is TGTGCCAGCCAGGGTCCTGGGGCCAACGTCCTGACTTTC.

This clone came up once. The chain couples TRBV5-1 to TRBJ1-2; D ambiguous. Deletions cut 3 bases from V and 2 bases from J, with 5 bases between. Germline values: CDR1 SGHRS, CDR2 YFSETQ. The CDR3 runs 12 residues. CDR3 DNA sequence: TGCGCCAGCAGCTCCAGAAACTATGGCTACACCTTC. As protein: CASSSRNYGYTF. Variable domain in full (rest from reference TRBV5-1 and TRBJ1-2): KAGVTQTPRYLIKTRGQQVTLSCSPISGHRSVSWYQQTPGQGLQFLFEYFSETQRNKGNFPGRFSGRQFSNSRSEMNVSTLELGDSALYLCASSSRNYGYTFGSGTRLTVV.

The V and J genes are TRBV6-5 and TRBJ1-1, with no clear D. V was shortened by 4 bases and J by 5 bases, with 14 bases between the two germline ends. Germline CDR1 reads MNHEY; CDR2 reads SVGAGI. This CDR3 region has 14 residues. The CDR3 DNA reads as TGTGCCAGCAGTTTCTCGACGGGTGAGACTGAAGCTTTCTTT. Encoded protein: CASSFSTGETEAFF.

The V call is TRBV29-1, the J call TRBJ1-2; D is undetermined. Between the trimmed V and J ends, which lost 3 bases and 4 bases, there was a span of 15 bases. CDR1 SQVTM and CDR2 ANQGSEA come from the germline V gene. The CDR3 covers 14 residues. CDR3 coding DNA: TGCAGCGTTGATCGAGAGGGAGCGGCCTATGGCTACACCTTC. Encoded protein: CSVDREGAAYGYTF.

V usage is TRBV2 and J usage is TRBJ2-2; TRBD2 matches 10 bases. CDR1 and CDR2 (germline): SNHLY, FYNNEI. The CDR3 length is 15 residues. V gave up 8 bases and J gave up 6 bases; unmatched junction bases: 9. CDR3 sequence (DNA): TGTGCCAGCCGGAGACTTAGCGGGAGGTCCGGGGAGCTGTTTTTT. Translating gives CASRRLSGRSGELFF.

The rearrangement joins TRBV5-1 to TRBJ2-5; 7 bases map to TRBD2. V shed 4 bases, J shed 4 bases, and the junction held 7 bases outside the gene matches. This CDR3 is built from 14 residues. The germline gives CDR1 SGHRS, CDR2 YFSETQ. The CDR3 DNA reads as TGCGCCAGCAGCACTGACCCGGGAGGAGAGACCCAGTACTTC. Encoded protein: CASSTDPGGETQYF.

Ten or more counts support this clone. This chain connects TRBV6-1 to TRBJ2-3; 9 bases map to TRBD2. The CDR3 has 15 amino acids. Germline V gene sequence: CDR1 MNHNS, CDR2 SASEGT. Germline trimming cut 2 bases from V and 3 bases from J; bases unmatched to any gene: 3. DNA of the CDR3: TGTGCCAGCAGTGAACTAGCGGGAAGAACAGATACGCAGTATTTT. It is translated as CASSELAGRTDTQYF.

V gene TRBV6-4 combines with J gene TRBJ1-1; the match to TRBD1 covers 8 bases. CDR1 and CDR2 (germline): MRHNA, SNTAGT. The CDR3 has 16 amino acids. V lost 4 bases, J lost 6 bases, and 13 bases stayed unmatched. In nucleotides, the CDR3 is TGTGCCAGCAGTGCTTCATGGACAGGGATGAGGGCTGAAGCTTTCTTT. Its protein product is CASSASWTGMRAEAFF.

V is TRBV27 and J is TRBJ1-2; D is unresolved. CDR3 length: 14 residues. V lost 2 bases and J 4 bases, leaving 11 bases between the germline ends. The germline V gene has CDR1 MNHEY and CDR2 SMNVEV (reference sequence). CDR3 DNA: TGTGCCAGCAGTTTAATCCCAGCGTTCTATGGCTACACCTTC. It translates to CASSLIPAFYGYTF.